This note documents a single T cell receptor beta chain sequence. The antigen it recognizes is unknown. Nothing much larger sits one base from this clone, and base qualities are not available. This specimen belongs to a study of blood T cell repertoires in COVID-19 (dated by TCRdb to between 2020 and 2021). For the study in its entirety: Recovered participants in ImmuneRACE Cohort 3 were defined by two consecutive negative NP/OP PCR tests, clearance by a healthcare professional, or resolution of symptoms. Nearly every sample came with metadata listing a de-identified subject ID, COVID-19 status, age in years and sex. HLA class I and class II types, where available, came from metadata supplied by the sample provider rather than from assay-based typing. The collaborator samples originated in the United States, Italy and Spain and spanned the acute and convalescent phases of COVID-19. The material from the prospective study consisted of cDNA or gDNA derived from T cells, B-cell-depleted T cells, or PBMCs. The samples were drawn from the first 160 participants of the ongoing ImmuneRACE study and from 1,254 subjects provided by 6 global collaborators. The repertoires were released in a freely available public database meant as a resource for research on the immune response to SARS-CoV-2. Deeply sampled blood TCRbeta repertoires from subjects exposed to, actively infected with, or recovered from COVID-19 were included in the dataset. The research as a whole found: How much clinical and demographic metadata was included differed by source and by participant, and the metadata was provided uncurated.

The immunoSEQ Assay, a bias-controlled multiplex PCR, was used to amplify TCRbeta CDR3 regions from genomic DNA. The original pipeline was this. The number of nucleated cells in each sample was estimated from the amplification of reference gene primers within the assay. To quantify the absolute abundance of each unique TCRbeta CDR3 rearrangement, sequence reads were collapsed and filtered. Productive Simpson clonality was computed per sample as the square root of Simpson's diversity index over productive rearrangements. The table was pulled from immuneACCESS by TCRdb, which kept in-frame rearrangements only. Such tables lose some clones; where checked, under half of the loss comes from unresolved V genes, and the rest has no known cause. For V, J and clone size, that table is used; D and trimming come from the DNA. For this sample there are roughly 340,000 clones; over 75% appear just once. The ten largest clonotypes hold around 2% of the sample.

V is cut back by 4 bases and J by 3 bases, with 8 bases in the junction unmatched. The CDR3 numbers 16 residues from cysteine through phenylalanine. Of all the DNA, just the CDR3 is kept, 48 bases in frame from base 1. According to the germline V gene (reference sequence), CDR1 reads SEHNR and CDR2 reads FQNEAQ. Participants in the prospective study were aged roughly 18 to 89 years, lived in 20 to 30 United States geographic areas, and enrolled through a virtual design. To assign participants to cohorts, the prospective study relied on clinical history that participants themselves reported in a screening survey and a study questionnaire. In the prospective study, mobile phlebotomists collected whole blood, serum and a nasopharyngeal or oropharyngeal swab from each participant. Additional blood draws and questionnaires over an approximately 2-month period could optionally be provided by prospective study participants. Blood samples from the prospective study were shipped frozen or at room temperature prior to DNA extraction.

The material sequenced was PBMCs or T cells enriched from blood (not recorded which). The chain was built from TRBV7-9 and TRBJ1-4, and 7 junction bases match TRBD1. This receptor was obtained from a man aged 35 to 55 in a cohort exposed to, infected with or recovered from COVID-19 (not recorded which). The sequenced DNA is TGTGCCAGCAGCTACAGGGGACCCAGCTCTAATGAAAAACTGTTTTTT. Its translation is CASSYRGPSSNEKLFF.